Sequencing of this T cell receptor (beta chain) was carried out in a study of T-cell reconstitution after alpha-beta-depleted transplantation in children. Overall study results and limits: Some patients owed their high day-60 TCRbeta diversity to surviving recipient T cells and thymic progenitors. Most T-cell counts and diversity one year after the transplant came from T cells that were newly produced.

A TCRbeta library incorporating unique molecular identifiers was prepared. TCRdb called the PCR reads again in MiXCR, with one record for every CDR3 protein. The repertoire has 580,000 or so distinct CDR3 sequences, 20% to 25% of them found once; the top ten carry less than 15%. This clonotype was detected only a few times. Its antigen is currently unknown. The CDR3 spans 13 residues. V was pared by 8 bases and J by 4 bases, with 12 bases between. Germline V gives CDR1 MNHNS, CDR2 SASEGT. This clonotype originated in a boy younger than two who had a stem cell transplant for acute myeloid leukemia, so the T cells may come from the graft donor. The chain uses TRBV6-1 and TRBJ1-5; D unclear. The material sequenced was PBMCs, mostly from graft donor cells, taken 360 days after TCRalphabeta/CD19-depleted stem cell transplant. The CDR3 sequence is CASRFGRNQPQHF. CDR3 DNA: TGTGCCAGCCGCTTCGGGAGGAATCAGCCCCAGCATTTT.